This record looks at one T cell receptor beta chain sequence and its context. Its specificity is not known. This entry is derived from a study of T cell responses to AZD1222 COVID-19 vaccine. General study findings and limits: The study sampled repertoires only after the peak T cell response. In a largely white British group with more females than males, clonal diversity was possibly underestimated.

The germline V gene encodes CDR1 SGHDT and CDR2 YYEEEE. Trimming removed 0 bases at V and 2 bases at J, with 5 bases between. This CDR3 is built from 13 residues. TCRdb's table, derived via immunoSEQ multiplex PCR, lists solely in-frame clones and lacks some. Here the sample spans under 200,000 clones, over 70% being singletons. This TCR was recovered from an adult in good health. V usage is TRBV5-6 and J usage is TRBJ2-5, with D uncertain. The source was peripheral blood, collected on day 0 of MenACWY control vaccination. The CDR3: CASSLGQQETQYF. The DNA of the CDR3 is TGTGCCAGCAGCTTGGGTCAGCAAGAGACCCAGTACTTC.